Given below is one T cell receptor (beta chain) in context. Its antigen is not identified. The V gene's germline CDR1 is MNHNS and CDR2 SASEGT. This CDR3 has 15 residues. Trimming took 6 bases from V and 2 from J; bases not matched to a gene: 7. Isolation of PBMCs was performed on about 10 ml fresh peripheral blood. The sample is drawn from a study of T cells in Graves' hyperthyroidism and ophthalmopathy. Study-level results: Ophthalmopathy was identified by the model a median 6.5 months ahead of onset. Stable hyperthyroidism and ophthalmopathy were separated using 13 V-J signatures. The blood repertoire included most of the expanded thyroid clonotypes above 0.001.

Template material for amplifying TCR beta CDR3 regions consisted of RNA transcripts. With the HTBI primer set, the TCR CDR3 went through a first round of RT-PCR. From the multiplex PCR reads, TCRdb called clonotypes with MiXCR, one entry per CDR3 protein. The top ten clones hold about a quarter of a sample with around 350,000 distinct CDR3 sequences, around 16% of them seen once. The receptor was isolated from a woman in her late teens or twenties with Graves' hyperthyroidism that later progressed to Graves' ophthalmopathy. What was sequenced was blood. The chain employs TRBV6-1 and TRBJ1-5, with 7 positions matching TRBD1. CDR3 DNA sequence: TGTGCCAGCAGACAAGGGGGCTCGGGCAATCAGCCCCAGCATTTT. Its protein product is CASRQGGSGNQPQHF.